The sequence of this T cell receptor beta chain was determined in a study of T cell responses to AZD1222 COVID-19 vaccine. About the study: Researchers grouped second doses given at about 4 or about 12 weeks into one pool. General study results and limits: Baseline testing showed seropositivity in only a handful of AZD1222 recipients. A mostly white British donor set with more females was recruited, and clonal diversity was possibly underestimated. Within unmutated variant regions lay the reported targets of nearly half of spike-specific TCRs.

The CDR3 runs 13 residues. The ends were cut back, 3 bases at V and 4 bases at J, with 9 bases in the middle. Germline V CDR1 and CDR2: MNHNS, SASEGT. Points on this clone: Its specificity is unknown.

Profiled with immunoSEQ multiplex PCR; TCRdb holds only in-frame clones, not every one. Of 90,000 to 130,000 clones listed, 88% are singletons. The specimen comprised peripheral blood, sampled on day 0 of AZD1222 vaccination. The chain employs TRBV6-1 and TRBJ1-1; the D is unclear. The clonotype was recovered from an adult in good health. CDR3 DNA sequence: TGTGCCAGCAGTGAGGTTCGAGGCACTGAAGCTTTCTTT. It is translated as CASSEVRGTEAFF.